These 13 T cell receptor beta chains came from one sample sequenced in a study of identical twins. One entry per CDR3 protein results from TCRdb running MiXCR on the 5' RACE reads. The sample consists of 450,000 or so distinct CDR3 sequences, under 20% of them appearing once. The sample consisted of naive T cells sorted from blood. These receptors came from a man aged 45 to 65 in good health.

This clonotype was counted between two and nine times. The chain uses TRBV2 and TRBJ2-5; 10 positions match TRBD2. Germline trimming cut 6 bases from V and 4 bases from J; bases unmatched to any gene: 14. Germline CDR1 is SNHLY and CDR2 is FYNNEI. The CDR3 is made up of 17 amino acids. CDR3 protein: CASSPGEREGPLETQYF. In nucleotides, the CDR3 is TGTGCCAGCAGCCCCGGGGAGCGGGAGGGCCCTCTAGAGACCCAGTACTTC.

The chain employs TRBV4-3 and TRBJ2-5; 7 nucleotides match TRBD2. There are 16 residues in the CDR3. V shed 0 bases and J 5 bases; nucleotides not matched to a gene: 9. The germline V gene encodes CDR1 LGHNA and CDR2 YSLEER. The CDR3 region is CASSQDLGRGSETQYF. CDR3 DNA: TGCGCCAGCAGCCAAGATCTGGGGAGGGGTTCGGAGACCCAGTACTTC.

The chain couples TRBV27 to TRBJ1-2; D unresolved. Germline V gene data show CDR1 as MNHEY and CDR2 as SMNVEV (reference sequence). V lost 0 bases and J lost 6, with 11 bases in between. This CDR3 comprises 14 residues. The CDR3 sequence: CASSLSQGLDGYTF. CDR3 nucleotides: TGTGCCAGCAGTTTATCCCAAGGACTCGATGGCTACACCTTC.

This chain connects TRBV25-1 to TRBJ2-7; TRBD2 might be the D (6 bases). Germline assignment: CDR1 MGHDK and CDR2 SYGVNS. The V end lost 7 bases, the J end lost 7 bases, and 17 bases lay between the germline ends. This CDR3 contains 13 residues. As DNA, the CDR3 is TGTGCCAGCAACCAGGCAAGCGGGTGGGAGCAGTACTTC. This sequence encodes CASNQASGWEQYF.

This clonotype was picked up many times. V gene TRBV7-2 combines with J gene TRBJ2-1, with D maybe TRBD2 (5 bases). CDR1 and CDR2 (germline): SGHTA, FQGNSA. The V end was cut by 5 bases, the J end by 7 bases, with 18 bases between. This CDR3 is 15 amino acids long. Here the CDR3 reads CASSPLRAGGNEQFF. CDR3 DNA: TGTGCCAGCAGCCCGCTGCGGGCGGGTGGTAATGAGCAGTTCTTC.

This clonotype was seen only once. The conserved phenylalanine or tryptophan is not found at the CDR3 terminus, so this likely reflects a read error. The rearrangement links TRBV29-1 to TRBJ2-7; 16 bases line up with TRBD2. The CDR3 has 15 residues. With 6 bases clipped from V and 7 bases from J, the junction kept 9 bases outside the gene matches. Germline V gene data show CDR1 as SQVTM and CDR2 as ANQGSEA. The CDR3 sequence is CSVGTSGRAGGEQYL. The CDR3 region has the DNA TGCAGCGTGGGGACTAGCGGGAGGGCCGGAGGGGAGCAGTACTTA.

Only a few counts were recorded for this clonotype. V and J are TRBV20-1 and TRBJ2-5, with D tentatively TRBD2 (5 bases). CDR1 and CDR2 from the germline V gene are DFQATT and SNEGSKA (reference sequence). Trimming shortened V by 6 bases and J by 4 bases, and 15 bases separated the two germline ends. The CDR3 loop spans 13 amino acids. The CDR3 nucleotides read TGCAGTGCCCCCTTCGAGGGTAGAGAGACCCAGTACTTC. Translation: CSAPFEGRETQYF.

This clonotype was detected only a few times. V and J are TRBV11-2 and TRBJ2-7; no firm D call. The CDR3 runs 14 residues. Germline V gene lookup returns CDR1 SGHAT and CDR2 FQNNGV. Between the trimmed V and J ends, which lost 5 bases and 0 bases, there was a span of 11 bases. The CDR3 here is CASSPDIYSYEQYF. In DNA, the CDR3 is TGTGCCAGCAGCCCCGACATATACTCCTACGAGCAGTACTTC.

The V and J genes are TRBV14 and TRBJ2-5, with 7 bases aligning to TRBD1. V was pared by 4 bases and J by 5 bases, with 13 bases of the junction left unmatched. The CDR3 extends over 16 amino acids. Germline V CDR1 and CDR2: SGHDN, FVKESK. CDR3 protein: CASSRLTGLAMETQYF. For the CDR3, the DNA is TGTGCCAGCAGCCGACTGACAGGGTTGGCGATGGAGACCCAGTACTTC.

The CDR3 spells CASSQDGRDFSHTQYF. The CDR3 DNA is TGCGCCAGCAGCCAAGATGGCCGGGACTTCTCCCATACGCAGTATTTT. The chain joins TRBV4-3 to TRBJ2-3, with D possibly being TRBD2 (6 bases). In germline, CDR1 is LGHNA, CDR2 YSLEER. This CDR3 contains 16 residues. Trimming stripped 0 bases from V and 7 bases from J, with 17 bases between.

The gene calls are TRBV29-1 and TRBJ2-3; tentatively, D is TRBD2 (5 bases). The germline gives CDR1 SQVTM, CDR2 ANQGSEA. The length of the CDR3 is 15 residues. Trimming cost V 1 base and J 5 bases, with 16 bases left between them. The CDR3 nucleotides are TGCAGCGTTGAAGCTCGAGGGCGGGTCGTAGATACGCAGTATTTT. It codes for CSVEARGRVVDTQYF.

Notes on this clonotype: One end of the junction varies from germline; a read error may be responsible. The chain carries TRBV4-3 and TRBJ1-5; unclear D gene. The CDR3 has 15 amino acids. CDR1 and CDR2 (germline): LGHNA, YSLEER. The CDR3 nucleotides are TGCGCCAGCAGCCAGACGGGAAATAGCAATCAGCCCCCGCATTTT. Its translation: CASSQTGNSNQPPHF.

The J gene is TRBJ1-5, the V gene TRBV20-1; 7 nucleotides line up with TRBD1. Per germline, CDR1 DFQATT and CDR2 SNEGSKA (reference sequence). The CDR3 spans 15 residues. The V segment lost 6 bases and the J segment 0 bases; nucleotides outside the gene matches: 8. The CDR3 region is CSAIGTDYSNQPQHF. The DNA of the CDR3 is TGCAGTGCCATAGGGACAGACTATAGCAATCAGCCCCAGCATTTT.